Presented here are 24 T cell receptor beta chains from one specimen sequenced in a study of blood T cell repertoires in COVID-19. Profiling relied on immunoSEQ multiplex PCR, and the TCRdb table lists in-frame clones only, not all of them. The sample includes 150,000 to 180,000 clones, more than 80% of them seen just once. The sample taken for sequencing was peripheral blood. The receptor set was obtained from a middle-aged man with acute or convalescent COVID-19.

The chain employs TRBV28 and TRBJ1-2; TRBD1 is a possible D gene (6 bases). The CDR3 loop spans 12 amino acids. Per the germline V gene, CDR1 is MDHEN and CDR2 is SYDVKM. Trimming took off 5 bases at V and 7 bases at J, with 11 bases between the two ends. CDR3 sequence (DNA): TGTGCCAGCAGTCCCGACAGGTTTGGCTACACCTTC. Translating it yields CASSPDRFGYTF.

In its sample, this clone was seen once. The DNA of the CDR3 is TGTGCCAGCAGCCTCGACAGGGCTCAGCCCCAGCATTTT. Residues: CASSLDRAQPQHF. The gene calls are TRBV6-5 and TRBJ1-5; 7 bases align to TRBD1. Germline V lookup: CDR1 MNHEY, CDR2 SVGAGI. After removal of 6 bases from V and 6 bases from J, the junction contained 5 bases not matched to a gene. The CDR3 runs 13 residues.

V and J are TRBV7-6 and TRBJ1-6; possibly TRBD1 for D (6 bases). CDR3 size: 18 residues. Per germline, CDR1 SGHVS and CDR2 FNYEAQ. The V and J ends lost 6 bases and 1 base respectively, with 19 bases between them. CDR3 sequence reads: CASSPVSGAGSYNSPLHF. CDR3 coding DNA: TGTGCCAGCAGTCCCGTTTCAGGGGCGGGTTCCTATAATTCACCCCTCCACTTT.

The chain combines TRBV7-3 with TRBJ2-2, with a tentative D call TRBD1 (6 bases). This CDR3 spans 16 amino acids. Looked up from germline, CDR1 is SGHTA and CDR2 is FQGTGA. V was shortened by 5 bases and J by 3 bases, with 16 bases between the two germline ends. Here the CDR3 DNA reads TGTGCCAGCAGCCAATCGACAGGAGGCGACACCGGGGAGCTGTTTTTT. Amino acids: CASSQSTGGDTGELFF.

J is TRBJ2-1 and V is TRBV27; 7 bases align to TRBD2. The germline V gene has CDR1 MNHEY and CDR2 SMNVEV (reference sequence). The CDR3 is 13 residues long. V shed 3 bases, J shed 9 bases, and the junction held 5 bases outside the gene matches. The CDR3 reads CASSFLGRGEQFF. CDR3 in DNA: TGTGCCAGCAGTTTCCTGGGGAGGGGTGAGCAGTTCTTC.

The chain carries TRBV9 and TRBJ1-2; TRBD1 aligns across 10 bases. Looked up from germline, CDR1 is SGDLS and CDR2 is YYNGEE. With 5 bases clipped from V and 7 bases from J, the junction kept 8 bases outside the gene matches. The CDR3 sequence is 14 residues long. The CDR3 reads CASRTGTGASGYTF. CDR3 nucleotide sequence: TGTGCCAGCAGAACCGGGACAGGGGCGTCTGGCTACACCTTC. Filled out from reference TRBV9 and TRBJ1-2, the complete variable domain reads DSGVTQTPKHLITATGQRVTLRCSPRSGDLSVYWYQQSLDQGLQFLIQYYNGEERAKGNILERFSAQQFPDLHSELNLSSLELGDSALYFCASRTGTGASGYTFGSGTRLTVV.

This chain links TRBV7-9 with TRBJ1-1; no clear D. This CDR3 comprises 15 residues. With 0 bases removed from V and 1 base from J, the gap between germline ends came to 9 bases. In germline, CDR1 is SEHNR, CDR2 FQNEAQ (reference sequence). The CDR3 protein is CASSLAPTANTEAFF. The DNA of the CDR3 is TGTGCCAGCAGCTTAGCCCCTACAGCGAACACTGAAGCTTTCTTT.

The chain couples TRBV5-6 to TRBJ2-7; TRBD2 matches 13 bases. Trimming removed 4 bases from V and 0 bases from J; junction bases left unmatched: 10. This CDR3 has 18 amino acids. Germline CDR1 reads SGHDT; CDR2 reads YYEEEE. This CDR3 is CASSPGGGTSGTSYEQYF. CDR3 nucleotides: TGTGCCAGCAGCCCCGGGGGTGGGACTAGCGGGACCTCCTACGAGCAGTACTTC. Complete variable domain (other parts from reference TRBV5-6 and TRBJ2-7): DAGVTQSPTHLIKTRGQQVTLRCSPKSGHDTVSWYQQALGQGPQFIFQYYEEEERQRGNFPDRFSGHQFPNYSSELNVNALLLGDSALYLCASSPGGGTSGTSYEQYFGPGTRLTVT.

The rearrangement uses TRBV28 and TRBJ2-1; 12 bases are shared with TRBD2. This CDR3 has 15 amino acids. Trimming removed 7 bases from V and 6 bases from J; junction bases left unmatched: 7. Germline V gene data show CDR1 as MDHEN and CDR2 as SYDVKM. CDR3 sequence reads: CASTAAGLAGNEQFF. DNA of the CDR3: TGTGCCAGCACTGCGGCGGGACTAGCGGGCAATGAGCAGTTCTTC. The complete variable domain, with remaining parts taken from reference TRBV28 and TRBJ2-1, reads DVKVTQSSRYLVKRTGEKVFLECVQDMDHENMFWYRQDPGLGLRLIYFSYDVKMKEKGDIPEGYSVSREKKERFSLILESASTNQTSMYLCASTAAGLAGNEQFFGPGTRLTVL.

The chain uses TRBV28 and TRBJ1-1; TRBD1 is a possible D gene (6 bases). The CDR3 totals 14 residues. The V gene's germline CDR1 is MDHEN and CDR2 SYDVKM. With 1 base removed from V and 4 bases from J, the gap between germline ends came to 10 bases. CDR3 sequence (DNA): TGTGCCAGCAGTTTATCCCCACAGGGCACTGAAGCTTTCTTT. Translated: CASSLSPQGTEAFF.

The chain combines TRBV9 with TRBJ2-2; 8 bases map to TRBD2. V was clipped by 0 bases and J by 0 bases; unmatched bases: 4. This CDR3 is built from 17 residues. Germline CDR1 and CDR2: SGDLS and YYNGEE. The CDR3, as DNA: TGTGCCAGCAGCGTAGGCCCGGGAGGGCCGAACACCGGGGAGCTGTTTTTT. Protein sequence: CASSVGPGGPNTGELFF.

V gene TRBV7-9 combines with J gene TRBJ1-1, with 8 bases fitting TRBD1. With 1 base clipped from V and 0 bases from J, the junction kept 7 bases outside the gene matches. Germline CDR1 reads SEHNR; CDR2 reads FQNEAQ (reference sequence). CDR3 length equals 17 residues. This CDR3 reads CASSLGTGSRMNTEAFF. CDR3 nucleotide sequence: TGTGCCAGCAGCTTAGGGACAGGGAGTAGGATGAACACTGAAGCTTTCTTT.

This chain uses TRBV4-3 with TRBJ1-3, with 7 bases that match TRBD1. The V gene's germline CDR1 is LGHNA and CDR2 YSLEER. Germline trimming cut 0 bases from V and 0 bases from J; bases unmatched to any gene: 8. The CDR3 length is 18 residues. The CDR3 sequence is CASSQDPPTGSSGNTIYF. CDR3 in DNA: TGCGCCAGCAGCCAAGATCCTCCGACAGGGAGCTCTGGAAACACCATATATTTT.

The rearrangement links TRBV6-6 to TRBJ2-1, with TRBD2 matching over 9 bases. This CDR3 contains 15 residues. The V segment lost 6 bases and the J segment 6 bases; nucleotides outside the gene matches: 9. Germline-derived CDR1 and CDR2 are MNHNY and SVGAGI (reference sequence). DNA for the CDR3: TGTGCCAGCAGCTTGCGGACTAGCGAGATCAATGAGCAGTTCTTC. Encoded protein: CASSLRTSEINEQFF.

The V call is TRBV7-3, the J call TRBJ2-1; 11 nucleotides align to TRBD2. With V trimmed by 5 bases and J by 7 bases, 7 bases remained unmatched. CDR3 size: 15 residues. Germline-derived CDR1 and CDR2 are SGHTA and FQGTGA. Here the CDR3 reads CASSPVSSGRNEQFF. DNA of the CDR3: TGTGCCAGCAGCCCCGTGTCTAGCGGGAGGAATGAGCAGTTCTTC.

The chain combines TRBV9 with TRBJ1-6; TRBD1 aligns across 10 bases. CDR1 and CDR2 (germline): SGDLS, YYNGEE. There are 16 residues in the CDR3. The J segment lost 4 bases and the V segment lost 3 bases, leaving 4 bases of the junction unmatched. CDR3 amino acids: CASSAGTGEYNSPLHF. CDR3 nucleotides: TGTGCCAGCAGCGCTGGGACAGGGGAATATAATTCACCCCTCCACTTT.

CDR3: CASSPGLAGLVEQFF. CDR3 bases: TGTGCCAGCAGTCCAGGACTAGCGGGACTGGTTGAGCAGTTCTTC. This chain uses TRBV27 with TRBJ2-1; 12 bases are shared with TRBD2. Looked up from germline, CDR1 is MNHEY and CDR2 is SMNVEV (reference sequence). The CDR3 spans 15 residues. V lost 5 bases and J lost 9; bases outside the gene matches: 8.

This chain connects TRBV5-1 to TRBJ1-3; possibly TRBD1 for D (6 bases). Trimming stripped 4 bases from V and 2 bases from J, with 10 bases between. CDR1 is SGHRS and CDR2 is YFSETQ in the germline V gene. The CDR3 runs to 14 residues. DNA for the CDR3: TGCGCCAGCAGCCCTAGGACAGCTGGAAACACCATATATTTT. Amino acids: CASSPRTAGNTIYF.

V gene TRBV10-3 combines with J gene TRBJ2-1; TRBD1 matches 8 bases. The CDR3 loop spans 14 amino acids. Trimming at V came to 11 bases and at J to 6 bases, leaving 12 bases not matched to a gene. Germline-derived CDR1 and CDR2 are ENHRY and SYGVKD. The CDR3 protein is CASQPGQATNEQFF. Written as DNA, the CDR3 is TGTGCCTCCCAACCGGGACAGGCCACCAATGAGCAGTTCTTC.

The rearrangement joins TRBV5-1 to TRBJ1-6, with a possible D match to TRBD1 (5 bases). Trimming removed 4 bases from V and 9 bases from J, with 17 bases in between. This CDR3 has 15 amino acids. CDR1 is SGHRS and CDR2 is YFSETQ in the germline V gene. The CDR3 DNA is TGCGCCAGCAGCGTCGGGGCGGCGGGGAGTTCACCCCTCCACTTT. This sequence encodes CASSVGAAGSSPLHF.

V gene TRBV5-4 combines with J gene TRBJ2-3; TRBD1 is a possible D gene (6 bases). The CDR3 contains 17 residues. The ends were cut back, 4 bases at V and 3 bases at J, with 21 bases in the middle. Germline V CDR1 and CDR2: SGHNT, YYREEE (reference sequence). The CDR3, as DNA: TGTGCCAGCAGCCGCTTGGGGGCCGTAAGGGGGACAGATACGCAGTATTTT. Translated: CASSRLGAVRGTDTQYF.

The chain links TRBV9 to TRBJ2-3; perhaps TRBD2 as D (6 bases). Trimming pared 0 bases from V and 4 bases from J, leaving 9 bases between. CDR3 size: 14 residues. Germline V lookup: CDR1 SGDLS, CDR2 YYNGEE. CDR3 in amino acids: CASSVGGGADTQYF. CDR3 in DNA: TGTGCCAGCAGCGTAGGAGGAGGGGCAGATACGCAGTATTTT.

The genes are TRBV9 and TRBJ2-5; 11 bases are a match to TRBD2. Trimming took 0 bases from V and 5 from J; bases not matched to a gene: 6. The CDR3 sequence is 16 residues long. Germline V CDR1 and CDR2: SGDLS, YYNGEE. CDR3 in DNA: TGTGCCAGCAGCGTAGGTGTAGCGGGAGGGCTGGAGACCCAGTACTTC. Residues: CASSVGVAGGLETQYF. The full variable domain, in which reference TRBV9 and TRBJ2-5 provide the parts outside the CDR3, is DSGVTQTPKHLITATGQRVTLRCSPRSGDLSVYWYQQSLDQGLQFLIQYYNGEERAKGNILERFSAQQFPDLHSELNLSSLELGDSALYFCASSVGVAGGLETQYFGPGTRLLVL.

J is TRBJ1-5 and V is TRBV7-2, with TRBD1 matching over 7 bases. V lost 4 bases and J lost 2; bases outside the gene matches: 5. Germline values: CDR1 SGHTA, CDR2 FQGNSA. This CDR3 region has 15 residues. The CDR3 bases are TGTGCCAGCAGCTCGGGACAGCTTGGCAATCAGCCCCAGCATTTT. Residues: CASSSGQLGNQPQHF.